This TCR beta chain appears in the sequencing data of a study of blood T cell repertoires in COVID-19. CDR1 MGHDK and CDR2 SYGVNS come from the germline V gene. This CDR3 has 14 amino acids. V lost 8 bases to trimming and J lost 4 bases; unmatched junction nucleotides: 7. Per the authors' pipeline: Quantification of nucleated cells was approximated via reference gene primer amplification. Libraries were prepared by immunoSEQ multiplex PCR; TCRdb keeps only in-frame clonotypes and omits some of them. V, J and clone size derive from that table, while D and trimming were established from the DNA sequence. The sample lists 210,000 or so clones, more than 80% seen once, with roughly 2.6% in the top ten.

This TCR came from a man aged 25 to 40 with COVID-19, enrolled during active disease. The chain joins TRBV25-1 to TRBJ2-7; 11 bases fit TRBD2. The source material was peripheral blood. In nucleotides, the CDR3 is TGTGCCAGCCGGGGACTAGCGGAGTATTACGAGCAGTACTTC. Its translation is CASRGLAEYYEQYF.